This is a list of T cell receptor beta chains from one sample in a study of regulatory T cells in long-lasting Graves disease. One entry per CDR3 protein, called by TCRdb with MiXCR from the multiplex PCR reads. The profile shows roughly 500,000 distinct CDR3 sequences, 12% of them singletons. These data are also associated with another study on T cells in Graves' hyperthyroidism and ophthalmopathy.

Sequenced material: peripheral blood mononuclear cells (PBMCs), taken at new diagnosis, from a patient treated with antithyroid drugs. These receptors all stem from a woman in her thirties with Graves disease. The CDR3 runs from the conserved cysteine through the conserved F or W. Fields, in order: V gene, CDR3 protein.

V gene: TRBV20-1; CDR3 protein: CSARDPTEGAFF
V gene: TRBV12-3/TRBV12-4; CDR3 protein: CASSLEYGYTF
V gene: TRBV19; CDR3 protein: CASSTPFGTQYF
V gene: TRBV10-3; CDR3 protein: CAISSGQGDQPQHF
V gene: TRBV4-2; CDR3 protein: CASSQDLLGPDGYTF
V gene: TRBV20-1; CDR3 protein: CSASRAGRKGVAGNTIYF
V gene: TRBV5-1; CDR3 protein: CASSLDIRTGRHQYF
V gene: TRBV18; CDR3 protein: CASSPQSGAETQYF
V gene: TRBV19; CDR3 protein: CASTTGGPRNEQFF
V gene: TRBV12-3/TRBV12-4; CDR3 protein: CASSLGGADTQYF
V gene: TRBV7-2; CDR3 protein: CASSLEYGRAVEYTF
V gene: TRBV5-4; CDR3 protein: CASSRDRSADTQYF
V gene: TRBV4-1; CDR3 protein: CASSHDPGPNEQYF
V gene: TRBV6-1; CDR3 protein: CASSPDWGSSYNEQFF
V gene: TRBV7-2; CDR3 protein: CASTRGGVANEKLFF
V gene: TRBV6-1; CDR3 protein: CASMGLYSYEQYF
V gene: TRBV13; CDR3 protein: CASSGSPGTGARNEQFF
V gene: TRBV4-1; CDR3 protein: CASSQARGAGNTIYF